The sequence of this T cell receptor (beta chain) was determined in a study of blood T cell repertoires in COVID-19. CDR1 and CDR2 (germline): SGHAT, FQNNGV. V was pared by 1 base and J by 7 bases, with 8 bases between. This CDR3 has 14 amino acids. The repertoire was sequenced with immunoSEQ multiplex PCR; TCRdb's copy has only in-frame clones and lacks some. Of roughly 100,000 clones listed, roughly nine tenths are singletons. The chain combines TRBV11-2 with TRBJ1-6; a possible D gene is TRBD1 (5 bases). The TCR comes from a woman of 80 years or more in a cohort sampled during active COVID-19. Sequencing was performed on peripheral blood. The CDR3 spells CASSLVTENSPLHF. CDR3 bases: TGTGCCAGCAGCTTAGTGACAGAGAATTCACCCCTCCACTTT.